This T cell receptor beta chain was obtained from a study of beta chain features in type 1 diabetes. Study-wide results and limits: Within each of all four CD4+ subsets, Type 1 diabetes patients had TCRB CDR3s that were moderately but significantly shorter.

As for this clone: Antigen: not known. At one of its ends the junction is not consistent with the germline gene, which may arise from a read error.

Isolated RNA was reverse transcribed in full, so expressed TCRB transcripts were sequenced. Some clones are missing from TCRdb's copy, which holds only in-frame ones; the method was immunoSEQ multiplex PCR. The profile covers under 200,000 clones, with about 9% appearing a single time and around 0.5% taken by the ten largest. Per the germline V gene, CDR1 is MNHEY and CDR2 is SVGAGI. The CDR3 is 13 residues long. This chain links TRBV6-5 with TRBJ1-1; D gene unclear. Sequencing used central memory CD4+ T cells from blood. This receptor was taken from a woman aged 18 to 35 with type 1 diabetes. The CDR3 protein is CAISESNAPEAFF. The CDR3 DNA reads TGTGCCATCAGTGAGTCGAACGCACCTGAAGCTTTCTTT.